A selection of T cell receptor beta chains follows, all from one sample in a study of CD8 T cells in ankylosing spondylitis. TCRdb processed the 5' RACE reads anew with MiXCR; each CDR3 protein has one entry. This table has around 230,000 distinct CDR3 sequences, 8% to 9.5% appearing once. The specimen was blood, either unsorted or a sorted T cell fraction (not recorded which). The receptors come from a male donor with ankylosing spondylitis or in good health (not recorded which). CDR3s include the opening cysteine and the closing phenylalanine or tryptophan. The order of the fields is J gene, clone size, D gene, V gene, CDR3 length, CDR3 protein, CDR3 DNA. A D gene is named only where the DNA matches it firmly. The size field is filled for only some rows; it gives once, few, many or a size class.

J: TRBJ2-3; size: -; D: TRBD2; V: TRBV20-1; length: 17; CDR3: CSARGSGWNGGGNTQYF; DNA: TGCAGTGCTAGGGGCAGTGGGTGGAACGGGGGGGGGAATACGCAGTATTTT
J: TRBJ2-7; size: -; D: -; V: TRBV27; length: 17; CDR3: CASTLSGWGQGGHEQYF; DNA: TGTGCCAGCACTTTATCCGGATGGGGGCAGGGAGGTCACGAGCAGTACTTC
J: TRBJ2-5; size: -; D: TRBD1; V: TRBV11-2; length: 14; CDR3: CASSYGTAQETQYF; DNA: TGTGCCAGCAGCTACGGGACAGCACAAGAGACCCAGTACTTC
J: TRBJ2-3; size: many; D: -; V: TRBV20-1; length: 17; CDR3: CSARDLAVAASTDTQYF; DNA: TGCAGTGCTAGAGATCTCGCGGTAGCAGCTAGCACAGATACGCAGTATTTT
J: TRBJ1-2; size: few; D: -; V: TRBV29-1; length: 14; CDR3: CSVDQNPDNYGYTF; DNA: TGCAGCGTCGATCAGAATCCCGACAACTATGGCTACACCTTC
J: TRBJ2-1; size: -; D: TRBD2; V: TRBV7-2; length: 15; CDR3: CASSRGGTSYVEQFF; DNA: TGTGCCAGCAGCCGCGGGGGGACTAGTTACGTTGAGCAGTTCTTC
J: TRBJ2-7; size: -; D: -; V: TRBV4-1; length: 13; CDR3: CASSQSQAYEQYF; DNA: TGCGCCAGCAGCCAGTCCCAGGCCTACGAGCAGTACTTC
J: TRBJ1-5; size: -; D: TRBD1; V: TRBV20-1; length: 12; CDR3: CSAKTGAGPQHF; DNA: TGCAGTGCTAAGACAGGGGCAGGGCCCCAGCATTTT
J: TRBJ2-5; size: few; D: -; V: TRBV20-1; length: 14; CDR3: CSASFTGARETQYF; DNA: TGCAGTGCTAGTTTCACGGGGGCGCGAGAGACCCAGTACTTC
J: TRBJ2-1; size: -; D: -; V: TRBV6-2/TRBV6-3; length: 13; CDR3: CASSSRGYNEQFF; DNA: TGTGCCAGCAGTTCTCGGGGGTACAATGAGCAGTTCTTC
J: TRBJ1-2; size: many; D: TRBD1; V: TRBV12-3/TRBV12-4; length: 16; CDR3: CASRALGRGGPRGYTF; DNA: TGTGCCAGCAGAGCTTTGGGCAGGGGGGGCCCTAGGGGCTACACCTTC
J: TRBJ2-2; size: -; D: TRBD1; V: TRBV24-1; length: 14; CDR3: CATSKGQHTGELFF; DNA: TGTGCCACCAGTAAGGGACAGCACACCGGGGAGCTGTTTTTT
J: TRBJ2-5; size: many; D: TRBD1; V: TRBV7-9; length: 14; CDR3: CASTLDRPQETQYF; DNA: TGTGCCAGCACCTTGGACAGGCCTCAAGAGACCCAGTACTTC
J: TRBJ2-5; size: few; D: -; V: TRBV7-9; length: 15; CDR3: CASSRLRTYQETQYF; DNA: TGTGCCAGCAGCAGACTAAGGACGTACCAAGAGACCCAGTACTTC
J: TRBJ1-1; size: many; D: -; V: TRBV29-1; length: 12; CDR3: CSATPGGAEAFF; DNA: TGCAGCGCCACTCCCGGGGGGGCTGAAGCTTTCTTT